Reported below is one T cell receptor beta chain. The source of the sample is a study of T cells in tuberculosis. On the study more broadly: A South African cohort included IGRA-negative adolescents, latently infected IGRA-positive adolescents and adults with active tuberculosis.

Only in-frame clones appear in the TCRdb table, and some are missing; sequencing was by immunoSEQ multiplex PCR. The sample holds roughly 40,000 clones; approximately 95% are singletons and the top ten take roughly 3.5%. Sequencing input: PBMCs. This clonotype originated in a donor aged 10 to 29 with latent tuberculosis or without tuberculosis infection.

CDR3 nucleotides: TGTGCCAGCAGCCCCCAGACAGGGTTAGATGGCTACACCTTC. Amino acid sequence: CASSPQTGLDGYTF. The chain has TRBV5-5 and TRBJ1-2, with 7 positions matching TRBD1. V was pared by 4 bases and J by 6 bases, with 9 bases of the junction left unmatched. Germline CDR1 and CDR2: SGHKS and YYEKEE (reference sequence). This CDR3 comprises 14 residues.